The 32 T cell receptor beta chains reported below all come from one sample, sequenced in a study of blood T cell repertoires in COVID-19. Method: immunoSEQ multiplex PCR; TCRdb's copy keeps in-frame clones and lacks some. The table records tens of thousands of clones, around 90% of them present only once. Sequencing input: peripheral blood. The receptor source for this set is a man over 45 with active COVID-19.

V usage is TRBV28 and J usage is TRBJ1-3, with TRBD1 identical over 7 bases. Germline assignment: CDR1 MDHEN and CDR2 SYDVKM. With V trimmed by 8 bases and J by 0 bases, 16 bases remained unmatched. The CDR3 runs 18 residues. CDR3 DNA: TGTGCCAGCCGTGCGGCGACAGGGAGAGGGGTCTCTGGAAACACCATATATTTT. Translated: CASRAATGRGVSGNTIYF.

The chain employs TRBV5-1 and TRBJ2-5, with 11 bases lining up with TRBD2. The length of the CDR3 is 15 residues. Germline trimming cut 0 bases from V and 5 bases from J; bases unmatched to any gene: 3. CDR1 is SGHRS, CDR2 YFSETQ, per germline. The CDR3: CASSLGTSGGETQYF. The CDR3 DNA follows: TGCGCCAGCAGCTTGGGAACTAGCGGGGGTGAGACCCAGTACTTC.

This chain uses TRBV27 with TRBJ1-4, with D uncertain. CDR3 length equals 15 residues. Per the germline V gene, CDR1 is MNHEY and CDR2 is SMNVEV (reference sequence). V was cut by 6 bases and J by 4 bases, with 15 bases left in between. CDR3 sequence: CASSTFRGGNEKLFF. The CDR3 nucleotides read TGTGCCAGCAGCACCTTCCGGGGAGGTAATGAAAAACTGTTTTTT.

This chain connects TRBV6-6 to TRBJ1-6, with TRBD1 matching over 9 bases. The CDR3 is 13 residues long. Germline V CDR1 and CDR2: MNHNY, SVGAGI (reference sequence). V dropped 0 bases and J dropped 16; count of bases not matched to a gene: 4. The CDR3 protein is CASSYSGTGILHF. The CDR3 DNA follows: TGTGCCAGCAGTTACTCTGGGACAGGGATTCTCCACTTT.

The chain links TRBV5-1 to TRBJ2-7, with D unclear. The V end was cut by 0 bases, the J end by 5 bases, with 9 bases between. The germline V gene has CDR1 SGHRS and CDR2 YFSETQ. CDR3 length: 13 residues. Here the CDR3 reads CASSLVLDDEQYF. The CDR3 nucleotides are TGCGCCAGCAGCTTGGTCCTAGACGACGAGCAGTACTTC.

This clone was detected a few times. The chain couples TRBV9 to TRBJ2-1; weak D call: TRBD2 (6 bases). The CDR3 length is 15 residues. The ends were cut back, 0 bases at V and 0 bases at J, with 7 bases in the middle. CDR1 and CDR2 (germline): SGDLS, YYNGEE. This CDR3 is CASSVAGDSYNEQFF. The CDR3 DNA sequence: TGTGCCAGCAGCGTAGCGGGGGACTCCTACAATGAGCAGTTCTTC.

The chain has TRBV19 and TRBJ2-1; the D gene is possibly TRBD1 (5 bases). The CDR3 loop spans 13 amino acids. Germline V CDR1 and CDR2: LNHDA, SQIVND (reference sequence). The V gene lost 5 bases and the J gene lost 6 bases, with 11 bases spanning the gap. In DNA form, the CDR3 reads TGTGCCAGTAGTCCATGGCAGGGCAATGAGCAGTTCTTC. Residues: CASSPWQGNEQFF.

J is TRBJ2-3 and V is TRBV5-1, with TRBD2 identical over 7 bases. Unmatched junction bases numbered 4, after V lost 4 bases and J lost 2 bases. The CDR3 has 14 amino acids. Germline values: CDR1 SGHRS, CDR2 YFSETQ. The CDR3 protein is CASSRSGPTDTQYF. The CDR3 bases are TGCGCCAGCAGCCGTAGCGGGCCCACAGATACGCAGTATTTT. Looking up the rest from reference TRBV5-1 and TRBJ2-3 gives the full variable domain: KAGVTQTPRYLIKTRGQQVTLSCSPISGHRSVSWYQQTPGQGLQFLFEYFSETQRNKGNFPGRFSGRQFSNSRSEMNVSTLELGDSALYLCASSRSGPTDTQYFGPGTRLTVL.

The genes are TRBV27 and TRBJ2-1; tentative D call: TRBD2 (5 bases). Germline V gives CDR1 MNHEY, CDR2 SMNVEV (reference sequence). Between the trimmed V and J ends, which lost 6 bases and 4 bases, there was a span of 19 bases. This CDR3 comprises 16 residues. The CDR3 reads CASRLRELDLYNEQFF. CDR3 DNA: TGTGCCAGCAGACTCCGGGAACTAGACCTATACAATGAGCAGTTCTTC.

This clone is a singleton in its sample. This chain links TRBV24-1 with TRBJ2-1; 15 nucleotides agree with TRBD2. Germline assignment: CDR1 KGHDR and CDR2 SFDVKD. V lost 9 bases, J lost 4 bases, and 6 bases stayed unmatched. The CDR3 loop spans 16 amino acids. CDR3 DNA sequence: TGTGCCACCGGACTAGCGGGAGGGCCTCGGTACAATGAGCAGTTCTTC. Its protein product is CATGLAGGPRYNEQFF.

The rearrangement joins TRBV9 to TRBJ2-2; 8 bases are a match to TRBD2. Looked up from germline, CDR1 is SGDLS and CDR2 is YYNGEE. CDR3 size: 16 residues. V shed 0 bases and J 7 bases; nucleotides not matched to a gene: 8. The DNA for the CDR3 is TGTGCCAGCAGCGTAGGAGTCGGGAGGGCACGCGGGGAGCTGTTTTTT. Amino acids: CASSVGVGRARGELFF.

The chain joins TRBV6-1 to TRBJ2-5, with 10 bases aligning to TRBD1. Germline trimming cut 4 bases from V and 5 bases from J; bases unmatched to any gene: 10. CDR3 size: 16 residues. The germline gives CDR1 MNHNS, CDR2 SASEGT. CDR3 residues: CASSVWTGGILETQYF. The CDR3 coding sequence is TGTGCCAGCAGTGTATGGACAGGGGGGATATTGGAGACCCAGTACTTC.

The CDR3 sequence: CASSHPERGWSYEQYF. The CDR3 nucleotides read TGCGCCAGCAGCCACCCCGAACGGGGTTGGTCCTACGAGCAGTACTTC. The chain has TRBV4-1 and TRBJ2-7, with D maybe TRBD2 (5 bases). Germline CDR1 reads MGHRA; CDR2 reads YSYEKL. The V end was cut by 3 bases, the J end by 1 base, with 16 bases between. This CDR3 spans 16 amino acids.

The CDR3 loop is CASSQRFETQYF. CDR3 bases: TGTGCCAGCAGCCAGCGGTTTGAGACCCAGTACTTC. J is TRBJ2-5 and V is TRBV11-1, with TRBD2 as a possible D gene (5 bases). This CDR3 contains 12 residues. Germline lookup yields CDR1 SGHAT and CDR2 FQDESV (reference sequence). The V end was cut by 5 bases, the J end by 5 bases, with 9 bases between.

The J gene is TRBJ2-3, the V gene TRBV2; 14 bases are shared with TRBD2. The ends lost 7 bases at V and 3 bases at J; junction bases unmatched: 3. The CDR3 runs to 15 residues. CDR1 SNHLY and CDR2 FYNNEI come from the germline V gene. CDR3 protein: CASKGLAGGTDTQYF. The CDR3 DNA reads TGTGCCAGCAAAGGACTAGCGGGGGGTACAGATACGCAGTATTTT.

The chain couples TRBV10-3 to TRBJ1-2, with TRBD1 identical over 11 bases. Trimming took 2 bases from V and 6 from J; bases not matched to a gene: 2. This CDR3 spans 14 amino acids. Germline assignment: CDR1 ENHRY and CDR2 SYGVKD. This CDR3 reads CAISELGQGDGYTF. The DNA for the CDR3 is TGTGCCATCAGTGAGCTGGGACAGGGGGATGGCTACACCTTC.

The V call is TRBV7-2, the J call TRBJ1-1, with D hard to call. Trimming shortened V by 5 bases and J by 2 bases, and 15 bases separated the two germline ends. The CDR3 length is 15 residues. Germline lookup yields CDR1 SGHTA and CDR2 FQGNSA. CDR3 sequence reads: CASSPAGSRNTEAFF. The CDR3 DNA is TGTGCCAGCAGCCCAGCGGGCAGCCGTAACACTGAAGCTTTCTTT.

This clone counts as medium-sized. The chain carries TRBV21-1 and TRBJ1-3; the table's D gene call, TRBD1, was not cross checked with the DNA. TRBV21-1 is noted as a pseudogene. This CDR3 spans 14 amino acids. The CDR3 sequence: CASSNARAGNTIYF. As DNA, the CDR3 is TGTGCCAGCAGCAACGCCAGGGCTGGAAACACCATATATTTT.

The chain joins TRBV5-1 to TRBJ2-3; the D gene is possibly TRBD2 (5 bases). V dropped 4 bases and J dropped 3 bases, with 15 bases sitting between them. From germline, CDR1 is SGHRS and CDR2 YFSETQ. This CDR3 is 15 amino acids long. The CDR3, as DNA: TGCGCCAGCAGCGAGCGGCTGGTTGGGACAGATACGCAGTATTTT. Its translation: CASSERLVGTDTQYF.

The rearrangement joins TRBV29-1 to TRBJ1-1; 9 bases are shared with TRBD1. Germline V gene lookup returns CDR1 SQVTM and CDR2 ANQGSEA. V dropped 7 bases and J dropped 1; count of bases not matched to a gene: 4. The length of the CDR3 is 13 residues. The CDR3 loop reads CSASTGGNTEAFF. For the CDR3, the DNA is TGCAGCGCTTCGACAGGGGGGAACACTGAAGCTTTCTTT.

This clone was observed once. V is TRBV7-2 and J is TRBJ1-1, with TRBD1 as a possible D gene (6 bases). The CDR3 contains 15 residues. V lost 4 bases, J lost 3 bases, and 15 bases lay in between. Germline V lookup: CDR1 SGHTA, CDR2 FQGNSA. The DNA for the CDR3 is TGTGCCAGCAGCTCACATGGGGCAGGGGACACTGAAGCTTTCTTT. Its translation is CASSSHGAGDTEAFF. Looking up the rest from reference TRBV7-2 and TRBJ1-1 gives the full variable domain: GAGVSQSPSNKVTEKGKDVELRCDPISGHTALYWYRQSLGQGLEFLIYFQGNSAPDKSGLPSDRFSAERTGGSVSTLTIQRTQQEDSAVYLCASSSHGAGDTEAFFGQGTRLTVV.

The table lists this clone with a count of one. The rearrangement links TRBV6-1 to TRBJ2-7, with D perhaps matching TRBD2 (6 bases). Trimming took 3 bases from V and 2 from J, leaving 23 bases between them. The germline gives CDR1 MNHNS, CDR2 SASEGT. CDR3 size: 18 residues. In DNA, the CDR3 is TGTGCCAGCAGTGAGGACTCCCGATTCGGCGGGACCGCCTACGAGCAGTACTTC. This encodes CASSEDSRFGGTAYEQYF.

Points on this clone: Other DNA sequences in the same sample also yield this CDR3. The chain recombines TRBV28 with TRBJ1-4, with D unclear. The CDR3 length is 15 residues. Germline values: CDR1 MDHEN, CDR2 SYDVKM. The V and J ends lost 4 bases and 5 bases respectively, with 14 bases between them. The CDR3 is CASSSRRSTNEKLFF. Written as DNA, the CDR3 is TGTGCCAGCAGTTCCCGCCGTTCGACAAATGAAAAACTGTTTTTT.

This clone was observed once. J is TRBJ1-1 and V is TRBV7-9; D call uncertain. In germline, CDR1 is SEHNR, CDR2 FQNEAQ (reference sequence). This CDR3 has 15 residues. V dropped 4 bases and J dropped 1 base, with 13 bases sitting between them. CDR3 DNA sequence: TGTGCCAGCAGCTCCCGAAGACTAGGGAACACTGAAGCTTTCTTT. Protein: CASSSRRLGNTEAFF.

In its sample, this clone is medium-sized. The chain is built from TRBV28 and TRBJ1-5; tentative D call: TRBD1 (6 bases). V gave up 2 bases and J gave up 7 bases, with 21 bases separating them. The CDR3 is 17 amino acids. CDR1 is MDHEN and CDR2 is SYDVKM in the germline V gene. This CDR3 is CASSLSDRHLLGQPQHF. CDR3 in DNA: TGTGCCAGCAGTTTAAGTGACAGGCACTTATTAGGCCAGCCCCAGCATTTT. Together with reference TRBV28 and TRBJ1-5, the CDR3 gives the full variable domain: DVKVTQSSRYLVKRTGEKVFLECVQDMDHENMFWYRQDPGLGLRLIYFSYDVKMKEKGDIPEGYSVSREKKERFSLILESASTNQTSMYLCASSLSDRHLLGQPQHFGDGTRLSIL.

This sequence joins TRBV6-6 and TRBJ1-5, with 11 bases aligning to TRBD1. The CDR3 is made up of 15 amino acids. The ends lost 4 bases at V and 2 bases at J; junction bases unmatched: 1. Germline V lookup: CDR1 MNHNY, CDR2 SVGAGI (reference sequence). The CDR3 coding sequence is TGTGCCAGCAGTTGGGGACAGGGGGGCAATCAGCCCCAGCATTTT. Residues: CASSWGQGGNQPQHF.

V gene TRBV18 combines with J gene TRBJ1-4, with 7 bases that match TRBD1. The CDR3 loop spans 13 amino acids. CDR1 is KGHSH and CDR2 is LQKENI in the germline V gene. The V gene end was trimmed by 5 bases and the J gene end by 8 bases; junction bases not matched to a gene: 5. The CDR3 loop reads CASSSTGDEKLFF. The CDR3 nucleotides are TGTGCCAGCTCATCCACAGGGGACGAAAAACTGTTTTTT.

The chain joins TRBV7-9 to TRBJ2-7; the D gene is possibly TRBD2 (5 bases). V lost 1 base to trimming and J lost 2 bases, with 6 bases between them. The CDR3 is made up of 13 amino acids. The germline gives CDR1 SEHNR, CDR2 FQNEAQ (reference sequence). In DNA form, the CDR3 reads TGTGCCAGCAGCTTAGGAGGGACCTACGAGCAGTACTTC. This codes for CASSLGGTYEQYF.

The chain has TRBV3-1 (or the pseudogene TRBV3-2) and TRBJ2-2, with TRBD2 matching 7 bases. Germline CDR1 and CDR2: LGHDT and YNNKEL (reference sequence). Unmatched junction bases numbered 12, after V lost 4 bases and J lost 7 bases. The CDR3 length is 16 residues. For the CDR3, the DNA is TGTGCCAGCAGCCCCCGGGCGGGAGTCCCTCTCGGGGAGCTGTTTTTT. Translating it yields CASSPRAGVPLGELFF.

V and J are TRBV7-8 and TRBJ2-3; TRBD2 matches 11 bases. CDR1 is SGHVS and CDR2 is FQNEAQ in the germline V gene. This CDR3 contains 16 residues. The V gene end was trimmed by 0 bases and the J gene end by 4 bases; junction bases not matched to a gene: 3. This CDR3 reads CASSLAVAGGPDTQYF. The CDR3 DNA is TGTGCCAGCAGCTTAGCGGTAGCGGGAGGGCCAGATACGCAGTATTTT. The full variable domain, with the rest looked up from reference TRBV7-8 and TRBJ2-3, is GAGVSQSPRYKVAKRGQDVALRCDPISGHVSLFWYQQALGQGPEFLTYFQNEAQLDKSGLPSDRFFAERPEGSVSTLKIQRTQQEDSAVYLCASSLAVAGGPDTQYFGPGTRLTVL.

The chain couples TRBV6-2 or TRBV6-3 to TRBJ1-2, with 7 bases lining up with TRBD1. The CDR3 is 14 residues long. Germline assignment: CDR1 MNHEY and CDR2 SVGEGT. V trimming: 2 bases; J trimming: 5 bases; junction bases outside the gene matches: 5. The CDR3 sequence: CASSYMGQPYGYTF. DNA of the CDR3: TGTGCCAGCAGTTACATGGGACAGCCTTATGGCTACACCTTC.

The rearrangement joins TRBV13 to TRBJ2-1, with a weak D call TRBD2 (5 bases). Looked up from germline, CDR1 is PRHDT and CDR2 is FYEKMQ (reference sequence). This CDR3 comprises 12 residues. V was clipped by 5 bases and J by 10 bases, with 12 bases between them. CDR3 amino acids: CASSQRDREQFF. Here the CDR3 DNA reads TGTGCCAGCAGCCAACGGGATCGGGAGCAGTTCTTC.